The T cell receptor (beta chain) under discussion was sequenced for a study of T cell repertoires in cytomegalovirus infection. In the study overall: Shared public TCR beta signatures pointed to both CMV infection and a matching HLA type.

TCRdb reanalysed the reads using MiXCR and keeps one entry per CDR3 protein. The sample consists of hundreds of thousands of distinct CDR3 sequences, 15% to 20% of them appearing once. The ends were cut back, 0 bases at V and 9 bases at J, with 18 bases in the middle. This CDR3 contains 15 residues. Germline V CDR1 and CDR2: DFQATT, SNEGSKA (reference sequence). Study observations and caveats: People with CMV and the relevant HLA were identified by cumulative public TCR beta family frequency. Dominating the ex vivo response were TCR beta clonotypes that were CMV-specific and HLA-C-restricted.

In this sample, this clonotype turned up a few times. Its target is not known. Sequencing used PBMCs. The chain couples TRBV20-1 to TRBJ1-5, with D perhaps matching TRBD1 (5 bases). The source of this sequence is a human donor in good health (CMV status not recorded). Some clones in this sample may be carry-over from other donors' samples. The CDR3 nucleotides are TGCAGTGCTAGAGATCAGGGCAGAACATCCGGGCCCCAGCATTTT. Translation: CSARDQGRTSGPQHF.